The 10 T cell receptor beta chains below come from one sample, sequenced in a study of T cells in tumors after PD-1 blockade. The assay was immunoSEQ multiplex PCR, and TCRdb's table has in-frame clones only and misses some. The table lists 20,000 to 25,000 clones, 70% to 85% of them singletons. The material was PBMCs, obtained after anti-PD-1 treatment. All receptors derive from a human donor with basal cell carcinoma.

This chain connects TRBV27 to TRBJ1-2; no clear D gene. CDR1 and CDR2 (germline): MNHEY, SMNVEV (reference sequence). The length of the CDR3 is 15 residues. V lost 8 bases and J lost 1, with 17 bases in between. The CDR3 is CASSPYLTVNYGYTF. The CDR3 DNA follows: TGTGCCAGCTCTCCCTACCTTACAGTTAACTATGGCTACACCTTC.

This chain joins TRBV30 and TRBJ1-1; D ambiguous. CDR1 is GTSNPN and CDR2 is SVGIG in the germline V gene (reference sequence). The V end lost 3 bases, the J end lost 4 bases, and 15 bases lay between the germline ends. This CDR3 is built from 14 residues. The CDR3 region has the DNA TGTGCCTGGAGAAAGTGGGGTGCCGGCACTGAAGCTTTCTTT. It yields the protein CAWRKWGAGTEAFF.

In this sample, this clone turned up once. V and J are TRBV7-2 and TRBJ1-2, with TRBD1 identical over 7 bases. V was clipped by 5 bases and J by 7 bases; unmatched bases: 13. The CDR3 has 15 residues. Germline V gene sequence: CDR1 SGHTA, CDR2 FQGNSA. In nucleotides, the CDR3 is TGTGCCAGCAGCCATGGAGACAGGGAAGGATCTGGCTACACCTTC. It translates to CASSHGDREGSGYTF.

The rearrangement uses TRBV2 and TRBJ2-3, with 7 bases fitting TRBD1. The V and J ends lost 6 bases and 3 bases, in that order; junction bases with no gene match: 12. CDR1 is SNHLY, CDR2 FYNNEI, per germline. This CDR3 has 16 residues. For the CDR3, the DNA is TGTGCCAGCAGGGGAACTACAGGGGTTAAGACAGATACGCAGTATTTT. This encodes CASRGTTGVKTDTQYF.

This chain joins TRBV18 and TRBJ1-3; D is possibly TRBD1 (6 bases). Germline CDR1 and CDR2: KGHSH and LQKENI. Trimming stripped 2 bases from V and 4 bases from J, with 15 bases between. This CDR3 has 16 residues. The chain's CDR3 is CASSPIRGANGNTIYF. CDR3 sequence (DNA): TGTGCCAGCTCACCAATCCGGGGGGCGAACGGAAACACCATATATTTT.

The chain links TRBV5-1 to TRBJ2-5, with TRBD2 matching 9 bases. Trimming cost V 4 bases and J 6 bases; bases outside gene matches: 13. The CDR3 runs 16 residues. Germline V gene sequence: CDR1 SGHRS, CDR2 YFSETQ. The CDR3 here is CASSPAGGGVGKTQYF. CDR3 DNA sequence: TGCGCCAGCAGCCCTGCGGGCGGGGGGGTCGGAAAGACCCAGTACTTC.

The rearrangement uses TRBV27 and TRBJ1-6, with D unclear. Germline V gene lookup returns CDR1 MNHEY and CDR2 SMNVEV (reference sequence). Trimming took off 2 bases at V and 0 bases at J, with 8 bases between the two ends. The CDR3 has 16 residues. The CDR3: CASSLRRSSYNSPLHF. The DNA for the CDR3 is TGTGCCAGCAGTTTACGCAGAAGCTCCTATAATTCACCCCTCCACTTT.

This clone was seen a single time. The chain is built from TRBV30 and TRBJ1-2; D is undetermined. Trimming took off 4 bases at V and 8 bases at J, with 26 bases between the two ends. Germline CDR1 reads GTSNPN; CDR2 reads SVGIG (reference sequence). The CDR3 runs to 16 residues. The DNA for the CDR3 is TGTGCCTGGAAACTTGCCAGCGGGGTGGGGAATAGGGGCTACACCTTC. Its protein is CAWKLASGVGNRGYTF. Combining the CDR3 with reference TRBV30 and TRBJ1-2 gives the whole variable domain SQTIHQWPATLVQPVGSPLSLECTVEGTSNPNLYWYRQAAGRGLQLLFYSVGIGQISSEVPQNLSASRPQDRQFILSSKKLLLSDSGFYLCAWKLASGVGNRGYTFGSGTRLTVV.

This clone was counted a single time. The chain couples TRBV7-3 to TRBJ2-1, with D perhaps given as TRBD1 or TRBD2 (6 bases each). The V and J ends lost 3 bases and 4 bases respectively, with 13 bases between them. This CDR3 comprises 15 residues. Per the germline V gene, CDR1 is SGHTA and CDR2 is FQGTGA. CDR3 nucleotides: TGTGCCAGCAGCTTTTCGGGGGCCTCGTACAATGAGCAGTTCTTC. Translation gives CASSFSGASYNEQFF.

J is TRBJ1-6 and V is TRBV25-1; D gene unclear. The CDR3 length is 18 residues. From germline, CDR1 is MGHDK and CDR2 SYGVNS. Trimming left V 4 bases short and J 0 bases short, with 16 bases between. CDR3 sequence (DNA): TGTGCCAGCAGTGGGGGTACACCCCTGAGCTCCTATAATTCACCCCTCCACTTT. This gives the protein CASSGGTPLSSYNSPLHF.